These 23 T cell receptor beta chains were all obtained from the same sample, sequenced in a study of Ad26.COV2.S vaccination and SARS-CoV-2 variants. Regarding treatment: 15 to 20 received Ad26.COV2.S at low or high dose, single or two shots; about 5 received placebo; per-sample allocation not given. The investigators took samples on day 63 after the first vaccine or placebo injection. Method: immunoSEQ multiplex PCR; TCRdb's copy keeps in-frame clones and lacks some. The data show under 300,000 clones, around 88% seen once. The input for sequencing was peripheral blood, taken in a trial of Ad26.COV2.S vaccine versus placebo. These receptors all stem from a person between 18 and 65 years old who received the Ad26.COV2.S COVID-19 vaccine or a placebo.

The sample holds a few counts of this clone. The chain recombines TRBV6-6 with TRBJ1-4; D gene unclear. V shed 0 bases and J shed 5 bases, with 13 bases lying between them. The CDR3 sequence is 16 residues long. Germline-derived CDR1 and CDR2 are MNHNY and SVGAGI (reference sequence). The CDR3 spells CASSYSVAGSNEKLFF. CDR3 DNA sequence: TGTGCCAGCAGTTACTCGGTCGCGGGGTCGAATGAAAAACTGTTTTTT.

The J gene is TRBJ1-6, the V gene TRBV19; D uncertain. The V gene's germline CDR1 is LNHDA and CDR2 SQIVND (reference sequence). There are 16 residues in the CDR3. Deletions cut 4 bases from V and 9 bases from J, with 19 bases between. The CDR3: CASSTSLGLRGSPLHF. The CDR3 nucleotides read TGTGCCAGTAGTACCTCCCTGGGCCTGCGAGGTTCACCCCTCCACTTT.

The rearrangement uses TRBV11-2 and TRBJ2-1; weak D call: TRBD2 (5 bases). V lost 5 bases and J lost 3, with 23 bases in between. Germline V gene data show CDR1 as SGHAT and CDR2 as FQNNGV. This CDR3 spans 18 amino acids. The chain's CDR3 is CASSSYRTGGKNYNEQFF. As DNA, the CDR3 is TGTGCCAGCAGCAGTTACCGGACTGGCGGAAAAAACTACAATGAGCAGTTCTTC.

This clone was counted once. The J gene is TRBJ1-4, the V gene TRBV5-1; 7 bases agree with TRBD1. The CDR3 consists of 15 residues. Germline V gene lookup returns CDR1 SGHRS and CDR2 YFSETQ. V dropped 0 bases and J dropped 4; count of bases not matched to a gene: 3. CDR3 bases: TGCGCCAGCAGCTTGGGGGACAGAAATAATGAAAAACTGTTTTTT. This gives the protein CASSLGDRNNEKLFF.

In its sample, this clone was seen a few times. The chain uses TRBV15 and TRBJ1-2; no definite D call. The germline CDR1 and CDR2 sequences are LNHNV and YYDKDF (reference sequence). CDR3 length: 14 amino acids. With 0 bases removed from V and 0 bases from J, the gap between germline ends came to 5 bases. CDR3 loop: CATSRDIANYGYTF. The DNA of the CDR3 is TGTGCCACCAGCAGAGATATAGCTAACTATGGCTACACCTTC.

The chain recombines TRBV18 with TRBJ1-3, with a possible D match to TRBD1 (5 bases). Trimming took off 5 bases at V and 0 bases at J, with 14 bases between the two ends. The germline V gene encodes CDR1 KGHSH and CDR2 LQKENI. The CDR3 is 16 residues long. The CDR3 DNA reads as TGTGCCAGCTCAGGGCCGGGACCGAGCTCTGGAAACACCATATATTTT. Translated: CASSGPGPSSGNTIYF.

The chain couples TRBV4-2 to TRBJ2-3; unclear D gene. The V gene lost 1 base and the J gene lost 6 bases, with 8 bases spanning the gap. Germline V gene sequence: CDR1 LGHNA, CDR2 YNFKEQ. The CDR3 totals 13 residues. CDR3 DNA sequence: TGTGCCAGCAGCCAAGCCGAACGGGATACGCAGTATTTT. Its translation: CASSQAERDTQYF.

This clone was detected only a few times. The chain links TRBV6-6 to TRBJ1-1, with a possible D match to TRBD1 (6 bases). Germline V CDR1 and CDR2: MNHNY, SVGAGI (reference sequence). The CDR3 is 15 residues long. V dropped 4 bases and J dropped 2 bases, with 14 bases sitting between them. The CDR3 DNA reads as TGTGCCAGCAGTTCTCACAGGGACTTAAACACTGAAGCTTTCTTT. It is translated as CASSSHRDLNTEAFF.

This chain joins TRBV7-3 and TRBJ2-3, with 9 bases matching TRBD1. This CDR3 is 15 amino acids long. Germline assignment: CDR1 SGHTA and CDR2 FQGTGA. J gave up 8 bases and V 5 bases, and 11 bases lay outside the gene matches. CDR3 nucleotides: TGTGCCAGCAGCCTGGGTGGGACAGGGTATGGTACGCAGTATTTT. This sequence encodes CASSLGGTGYGTQYF.

The J gene is TRBJ1-2, the V gene TRBV25-1, with no clear D. Trimming pared 4 bases from V and 5 bases from J, leaving 11 bases between. This CDR3 comprises 13 residues. CDR1 is MGHDK, CDR2 SYGVNS, per germline. The CDR3 loop is CASSANGPYGYTF. The CDR3 DNA reads as TGTGCCAGCAGTGCGAACGGACCATATGGCTACACCTTC.

The chain uses TRBV9 and TRBJ2-1, with 10 positions matching TRBD2. From germline, CDR1 is SGDLS and CDR2 YYNGEE. The CDR3 sequence is 18 residues long. Losses at the gene ends were 0 bases for V and 7 bases for J; bases not matched to a gene: 13. Written as DNA, the CDR3 is TGTGCCAGCAGCGTAGTACCAGCGGGGGGGCCCCTTGATAATGAGCAGTTCTTC. Amino acid sequence: CASSVVPAGGPLDNEQFF.

The chain uses TRBV21-1 and TRBJ2-7; the DNA was not compared with TRBD2, the D call given in the table. TRBV21-1 is shown as a pseudogene. This CDR3 spans 13 amino acids. DNA of the CDR3: TGTGCTAGCACCCCGGGGGAGGAGGCCGAGCAGTACTTC. Its protein is CASTPGEEAEQYF.

This rearrangement joins TRBV6-1 to TRBJ2-1; D is uncertain. Germline CDR1 reads MNHNS; CDR2 reads SASEGT. The CDR3 length is 13 residues. Trimming took 0 bases from V and 7 from J, leaving 7 bases between them. The CDR3 reads CASSEAHENEQFF. CDR3 DNA sequence: TGTGCCAGCAGTGAAGCGCATGAGAATGAGCAGTTCTTC.

The chain recombines TRBV11-3 with TRBJ2-1, with 10 bases identical to TRBD1. The CDR3 extends over 17 amino acids. The junction had 9 bases not matched to a gene; V was cut back by 1 base and J by 6 bases. Germline CDR1 and CDR2: SGHNT and YENEEA. CDR3: CASSLGSGTGESNEQFF. CDR3 DNA sequence: TGTGCCAGCAGCTTAGGTTCCGGGACAGGGGAGAGCAATGAGCAGTTCTTC.

The chain carries TRBV4-1 and TRBJ2-3; D might be TRBD1 (6 bases). The CDR3 runs 14 residues. Trimming took off 2 bases at V and 7 bases at J, with 13 bases between the two ends. Germline-derived CDR1 and CDR2 are MGHRA and YSYEKL. The CDR3 is CASSQLGQRHTQYF. As DNA, the CDR3 is TGCGCCAGCAGCCAACTGGGACAAAGACATACGCAGTATTTT.

The rearrangement joins TRBV5-6 to TRBJ1-1, with a possible D match to TRBD1 (5 bases). Trimming cost V 0 bases and J 0 bases, with 12 bases left between them. The CDR3 runs to 16 residues. CDR1 SGHDT and CDR2 YYEEEE come from the germline V gene. CDR3: CASSLAKGLLNTEAFF. The DNA for the CDR3 is TGTGCCAGCAGCTTGGCAAAGGGACTCCTGAACACTGAAGCTTTCTTT.

This clone appeared a single time. The gene calls are TRBV21-1 and TRBJ1-2; the table's D call TRBD1 went unverified against the DNA. TRBV21-1 is labeled a pseudogene. CDR3 size: 18 residues. The CDR3 sequence: CASSKPAARKGGRDGYTF. For the CDR3, the DNA is TGTGCCAGCAGCAAACCAGCGGCTCGCAAAGGGGGAAGGGATGGCTACACCTTC.

The CDR3 is CASSQTGAGYGYTF. CDR3 sequence (DNA): TGTGCCAGCAGCCAGACAGGGGCTGGCTATGGCTACACCTTC. This chain connects TRBV7-2 to TRBJ1-2; 8 nucleotides match TRBD1. The CDR3 has 14 amino acids. V trimming: 5 bases; J trimming: 4 bases; junction bases outside the gene matches: 6. Germline CDR1 and CDR2: SGHTA and FQGNSA.

This clone has more than one count but fewer than ten. The chain uses TRBV7-9 and TRBJ1-2; D is ambiguous. Germline-derived CDR1 and CDR2 are SEHNR and FQNEAQ (reference sequence). The V and J ends lost 2 bases and 2 bases respectively, with 12 bases between them. This CDR3 contains 15 residues. This CDR3 reads CASSLSRETNYGYTF. CDR3 coding DNA: TGTGCCAGCAGCTTAAGTCGTGAGACCAACTATGGCTACACCTTC.

The chain links TRBV29-1 to TRBJ1-2, with D unresolved. V was clipped by 4 bases and J by 7 bases, with 4 bases between them. Germline V gene sequence: CDR1 SQVTM, CDR2 ANQGSEA. This CDR3 is 9 amino acids long. The CDR3 nucleotides read TGCAGCGTTGCGGCTGGCTACACCTTC. It yields the protein CSVAAGYTF.

The V call is TRBV27, the J call TRBJ1-1, with TRBD1 matching over 7 bases. Germline trimming cut 5 bases from V and 6 bases from J; bases unmatched to any gene: 6. The CDR3 totals 13 residues. Germline CDR1 reads MNHEY; CDR2 reads SMNVEV (reference sequence). CDR3 bases: TGTGCCAGCAGTCATAACAGGGGTGCTGAAGCTTTCTTT. Encoded protein: CASSHNRGAEAFF.

The sample holds a few counts of this clone. The chain is built from TRBV2 and TRBJ1-1; D gene uncertain. CDR3 length: 15 amino acids. The V gene's germline CDR1 is SNHLY and CDR2 FYNNEI. With 0 bases removed from V and 4 bases from J, the gap between germline ends came to 12 bases. The CDR3 is CASSEAVGLTTEAFF. The CDR3 DNA follows: TGTGCCAGCAGTGAAGCGGTAGGGTTGACCACTGAAGCTTTCTTT.

The chain joins TRBV21-1 to TRBJ2-7; the table's D call, TRBD2, has no DNA check behind it. TRBV21-1 is noted as a pseudogene. The CDR3 extends over 16 amino acids. The CDR3 DNA follows: TGTGCCAGCAGCAAAGACGGGAGTGAGCAATCGGACGAGCAGTACGTC. Protein product: CASSKDGSEQSDEQYV.